These 21 T cell receptor beta chains came from one sample sequenced in a study of lymphopenia after photon versus proton radiotherapy. Sequencing used immunoSEQ multiplex PCR; TCRdb keeps in-frame clones, though not all of them. This sample has 150,000 to 200,000 clones, with roughly nine tenths found just once. The sequencing here drew on peripheral blood, taken from a patient treated with photon-based radiotherapy. Receptors were obtained from a man in his forties or fifties with gastric cancer.

The genes are TRBV30 and TRBJ1-1; no clear D. V was trimmed by 0 bases and J by 0 bases, leaving 11 bases between them. Germline V gene sequence: CDR1 GTSNPN, CDR2 SVGIG (reference sequence). The CDR3 extends over 15 amino acids. CDR3 in amino acids: CAWSVLQQMNTEAFF. CDR3 nucleotide sequence: TGTGCCTGGAGTGTACTACAACAGATGAACACTGAAGCTTTCTTT.

This clone turned up a few times. This rearrangement joins TRBV19 to TRBJ2-3; tentatively, D is TRBD2 (5 bases). V lost 5 bases to trimming and J lost 8 bases, with 17 bases between them. Germline values: CDR1 LNHDA, CDR2 SQIVND (reference sequence). The CDR3 is 14 amino acids. DNA for the CDR3: TGTGCCAGTAGTCTCCTTCACCCGGAGGTTACGCAGTATTTT. Its translation is CASSLLHPEVTQYF.

This clone appeared once. This chain connects TRBV5-4 to TRBJ1-1, with TRBD1 as a possible D gene (6 bases). The CDR3 extends over 15 amino acids. V was clipped by 0 bases and J by 0 bases, with 9 bases between them. In germline, CDR1 is SGHNT, CDR2 YYREEE (reference sequence). The CDR3 DNA reads as TGTGCCAGCAGCTTGGGGGGGGCCATGAACACTGAAGCTTTCTTT. Translating it yields CASSLGGAMNTEAFF.

The rearrangement uses TRBV6-5 and TRBJ2-7; D possibly corresponds to TRBD2 (5 bases). The CDR3 sequence is 14 residues long. Trimming cost V 6 bases and J 2 bases, with 14 bases left between them. The germline CDR1 and CDR2 sequences are MNHEY and SVGAGI. CDR3 sequence: CASSYGSGPYEQYF. The CDR3 region has the DNA TGTGCCAGCAGCTATGGCAGCGGTCCCTACGAGCAGTACTTC.

The J gene is TRBJ2-3, the V gene TRBV5-5; the match to TRBD1 covers 12 bases. Germline CDR1 and CDR2: SGHKS and YYEKEE (reference sequence). CDR3 length: 18 amino acids. Trimming cost V 0 bases and J 6 bases; bases outside gene matches: 11. The CDR3 DNA sequence: TGTGCCAGCAGCTTGGCGCCCGGGACAGGGGGCACGGGCGATACGCAGTATTTT. Protein: CASSLAPGTGGTGDTQYF. Supplemented by reference TRBV5-5 and TRBJ2-3, the full variable domain reads DAGVTQSPTHLIKTRGQQVTLRCSPISGHKSVSWYQQVLGQGPQFIFQYYEKEERGRGNFPDRFSARQFPNYSSELNVNALLLGDSALYLCASSLAPGTGGTGDTQYFGPGTRLTVL.

This clone occurred once. The V call is TRBV4-1, the J call TRBJ2-4; 7 bases match TRBD1. The germline gives CDR1 MGHRA, CDR2 YSYEKL. The CDR3 spans 16 residues. V lost 4 bases to trimming and J lost 4 bases; unmatched junction nucleotides: 10. The CDR3 nucleotides are TGCGCCAGCAGCCGACAAGAGGGGACAGCAAAAAACATTCAGTACTTC. Translated: CASSRQEGTAKNIQYF.

This chain joins TRBV6-1 and TRBJ1-4, with 9 nucleotides matching TRBD1. The CDR3 is made up of 12 amino acids. Per germline, CDR1 MNHNS and CDR2 SASEGT. With 6 bases clipped from V and 12 bases from J, the junction kept 5 bases outside the gene matches. Written as DNA, the CDR3 is TGTGCCAGCAGGGGTTGGACAGGGGAACTGTTTTTT. It specifies CASRGWTGELFF.

This clone was seen a handful of times. This chain links TRBV16 with TRBJ1-5; 7 nucleotides agree with TRBD1. Looked up from germline, CDR1 is KGHSY and CDR2 is FQNENV. This CDR3 region has 15 residues. Unmatched junction bases numbered 10, after V lost 6 bases and J lost 5 bases. The CDR3, as DNA: TGTGCCAGCAGGCAGGGGGGCCTCAGGGATCAGCCCCAGCATTTT. It is translated as CASRQGGLRDQPQHF.

V gene TRBV7-9 combines with J gene TRBJ1-1; no definite D call. Germline CDR1 reads SEHNR; CDR2 reads FQNEAQ (reference sequence). The CDR3 is 14 residues long. The V and J ends lost 0 bases and 5 bases respectively, with 10 bases between them. CDR3 bases: TGTGCCAGCAGCTTAGCCGCGGCCGGAACTGAAGCTTTCTTT. It yields the protein CASSLAAAGTEAFF.

The chain joins TRBV7-2 to TRBJ1-5, with D possibly TRBD1 on 6 matching bases. CDR3 length: 15 amino acids. V lost 3 bases and J 4 bases, leaving 13 bases between the germline ends. Per the germline V gene, CDR1 is SGHTA and CDR2 is FQGNSA. The CDR3 bases are TGTGCCAGCAGCTTGGGGGGCTTGGGGAATCAGCCCCAGCATTTT. This sequence encodes CASSLGGLGNQPQHF.

The CDR3 here is CASTTSRQGEKLFF. CDR3 nucleotides: TGTGCCAGCACCACGTCAAGACAGGGCGAAAAACTGTTTTTT. V and J are TRBV7-7 and TRBJ1-4, with TRBD1 matching over 7 bases. After removal of 7 bases from V and 8 bases from J, the junction contained 10 bases not matched to a gene. The CDR3 spans 14 residues. Germline V gene lookup returns CDR1 SSHAT and CDR2 FNYEAQ (reference sequence).

The J gene is TRBJ1-2, the V gene TRBV19, with TRBD1 identical over 7 bases. This CDR3 is 12 amino acids long. Germline V gene data show CDR1 as LNHDA and CDR2 as SQIVND (reference sequence). Trimming took 6 bases from V and 8 from J; bases not matched to a gene: 6. In DNA form, the CDR3 reads TGTGCCAGTAGGCCCTCAGGGGGAGGCTACACCTTC. It translates to CASRPSGGGYTF.

The V and J genes are TRBV5-1 and TRBJ2-2; 10 nucleotides match TRBD2. The CDR3 covers 15 residues. CDR1 is SGHRS and CDR2 is YFSETQ in the germline V gene. V shed 5 bases, J shed 4 bases, and the junction held 5 bases outside the gene matches. In nucleotides, the CDR3 is TGCGCCAGCAGAGTAACTAGCGGGATCACCGGGGAGCTGTTTTTT. The encoded protein is CASRVTSGITGELFF.

The V call is TRBV7-9, the J call TRBJ2-1; no definite D call. Germline V CDR1 and CDR2: SEHNR, FQNEAQ (reference sequence). This CDR3 has 12 residues. V was trimmed by 5 bases and J by 5 bases, leaving 7 bases between them. The DNA of the CDR3 is TGTGCCAGCAGCCCCTTCCACAATGAGCAGTTCTTC. As protein: CASSPFHNEQFF.

The chain recombines TRBV28 with TRBJ1-5, with 7 positions matching TRBD1. The germline V gene has CDR1 MDHEN and CDR2 SYDVKM. Germline trimming cut 1 base from V and 1 base from J; bases unmatched to any gene: 1. This CDR3 spans 15 amino acids. The CDR3: CASSLSGGSNQPQHF. The DNA of the CDR3 is TGTGCCAGCAGTTTATCAGGGGGGAGCAATCAGCCCCAGCATTTT.

This chain connects TRBV6-1 to TRBJ2-7; TRBD1 matches 9 bases. Trimming removed 0 bases from V and 1 base from J; junction bases left unmatched: 4. CDR1 is MNHNS, CDR2 SASEGT, per germline. CDR3 length: 16 residues. The CDR3 spells CASSEALTGGSYEQYF. The CDR3 DNA is TGTGCCAGCAGTGAAGCTTTGACAGGGGGGTCCTACGAGCAGTACTTC.

There are a few counts of this clone. The V call is TRBV7-2, the J call TRBJ2-7; TRBD1 agrees at 8 bases. This CDR3 has 17 amino acids. J gave up 2 bases and V 2 bases, and 11 bases lay outside the gene matches. CDR1 and CDR2 from the germline V gene are SGHTA and FQGNSA. The CDR3 here is CASSLRLGTGSTYEQYF. The CDR3 coding sequence is TGTGCCAGCAGCTTACGGTTGGGGACAGGTTCTACCTACGAGCAGTACTTC.

The chain couples TRBV13 to TRBJ2-4; D unresolved. The CDR3 sequence is 13 residues long. Germline CDR1 PRHDT, CDR2 FYEKMQ (reference sequence). The germline V and J ends were trimmed by 2 bases and 4 bases, with 6 bases remaining between them. Written as DNA, the CDR3 is TGTGCCAGCAGCTTAAAACAGAAAAACATTCAGTACTTC. Its protein is CASSLKQKNIQYF.

The V gene is TRBV7-9, the J gene TRBJ2-1, with 8 bases identical to TRBD2. V lost 1 base to trimming and J lost 2 bases; unmatched junction nucleotides: 1. This CDR3 has 15 amino acids. The germline gives CDR1 SEHNR, CDR2 FQNEAQ (reference sequence). CDR3 nucleotide sequence: TGTGCCAGCAGCTTAGGCGGGAGGCCCTACAATGAGCAGTTCTTC. Amino acids: CASSLGGRPYNEQFF.

The chain uses TRBV30 and TRBJ1-1; D is ambiguous. The CDR3 contains 12 residues. Trimming pared 5 bases from V and 3 bases from J, leaving 10 bases between. Per the germline V gene, CDR1 is GTSNPN and CDR2 is SVGIG (reference sequence). CDR3 sequence: CAWDRGYTEAFF. The CDR3 DNA reads TGTGCCTGGGATCGGGGATACACTGAAGCTTTCTTT.

The chain couples TRBV6-1 to TRBJ2-5, with D perhaps matching TRBD1 or TRBD2 (5 bases each). Trimming took off 4 bases at V and 5 bases at J, with 17 bases between the two ends. The CDR3 totals 15 residues. Germline V gene data show CDR1 as MNHNS and CDR2 as SASEGT. DNA for the CDR3: TGTGCCAGCAGTGCGGTCAGGGCCGAGGGGGAGACCCAGTACTTC. It is translated as CASSAVRAEGETQYF.